This is a list of T cell receptor beta chains from one sample in a study of cytomegalovirus exposure and HLA in healthy donors. Profiled with immunoSEQ multiplex PCR; TCRdb holds only in-frame clones, not every one. The repertoire consists of fewer than 150,000 clones, with roughly 70% occurring once and the leading ten covering roughly 8.3%. The sequencing input was PBMCs. The receptors here all came from a man younger than 35 in good health and CMV-seropositive. Both conserved end residues are part of each CDR3. D genes are given only for firm matches. Some rows mark clone size as missing; the rest say once, few, many or name a class of expanded clone.

J	V	size	D	CDR3	DNA
TRBJ2-5	TRBV19	-	-	CASSQGLLGTQYF	TGTGCCAGTAGTCAGGGACTGCTCGGGACCCAGTACTTC
TRBJ1-3	TRBV4-1	-	-	CASSSGAFQGNTIYF	TGCGCCAGCAGCTCAGGGGCCTTCCAGGGAAACACCATATATTTT
TRBJ2-7	TRBV5-1	-	-	CASSWGTPSYEQYF	TGCGCCAGCAGCTGGGGGACACCTTCCTACGAGCAGTACTTC
TRBJ1-2	TRBV5-1	-	-	CASSVNRAPENGYTF	TGCGCCAGCAGCGTGAACAGGGCCCCGGAGAATGGCTACACCTTC
TRBJ2-3	TRBV6-5	-	-	CASSTLNTQYF	TGTGCCAGCTCAACTTTAAATACGCAGTATTTT
TRBJ2-1	TRBV28	few	TRBD1	CASSTGATSSYNEQFF	TGTGCCAGCAGTACAGGGGCTACGAGCTCCTACAATGAGCAGTTCTTC
TRBJ1-1	TRBV5-6	-	TRBD1	CASSFLGTASEAFF	TGTGCCAGCAGCTTTCTCGGGACAGCTAGTGAAGCTTTCTTT
TRBJ1-6	TRBV28	-	-	CASRKPGTPLHF	TGTGCCAGCAGAAAACCGGGGACACCCCTCCACTTT
TRBJ2-1	TRBV10-1	-	TRBD2	CASSFLAGGSANNEQFF	TGCGCCAGCAGTTTTCTAGCGGGGGGCTCCGCAAACAATGAGCAGTTCTTC
TRBJ2-7	TRBV20-1	once	-	CSVGRTYEQYF	TGCAGTGTGGGCAGGACCTACGAGCAGTACTTC
TRBJ2-7	TRBV27	-	-	CASRRDGLRGTYEQYF	TGTGCCAGCAGACGAGACGGGCTCAGGGGAACCTACGAGCAGTACTTC
TRBJ1-1	TRBV7-9	-	TRBD1	CASSRGGSTEAFF	TGTGCCAGCAGTAGAGGGGGCAGTACTGAAGCTTTCTTT
TRBJ2-2	TRBV7-7	-	-	CASSLGGTDTGELFF	TGTGCCAGCAGCTTAGGCGGGACAGACACCGGGGAGCTGTTTTTT
TRBJ1-1	TRBV4-1	-	-	CASSQGTTGRNTEAFF	TGCGCCAGCAGCCAAGGGACAACTGGGCGAAACACTGAAGCTTTCTTT
TRBJ1-4	TRBV5-1	-	TRBD1	CASSTGQGSEKLFF	TGCGCCAGCAGCACGGGACAGGGAAGTGAAAAACTGTTTTTT
TRBJ2-5	TRBV18	-	-	CASSPALQLVSQETQYF	TGTGCCAGCTCACCCGCCCTGCAACTAGTATCCCAAGAGACCCAGTACTTC
TRBJ1-1	TRBV13	-	-	CASSPPRRSAEAFF	TGTGCCAGCAGCCCACCTAGGAGGTCAGCCGAAGCTTTCTTT
TRBJ2-7	TRBV6-5	-	TRBD1	CASRDGQASSYEQYF	TGTGCCAGCAGAGATGGACAGGCCAGCTCCTACGAGCAGTACTTC
TRBJ2-7	TRBV5-1	-	-	CASSLDGSAGSEYF	TGCGCCAGCAGCTTGGATGGCTCGGCGGGGTCTGAGTACTTC
TRBJ2-2	TRBV7-9	-	-	CASSSLLASDTGELFF	TGTGCCAGCAGCTCCCTTCTAGCGTCGGACACCGGGGAGCTGTTTTTT